This passage covers 8 T cell receptor beta chains from one sample sequenced in a study of tumor-infiltrating lymphocytes in oesophageal squamous cell carcinoma. One entry per CDR3 protein, called by TCRdb with MiXCR from the PCR reads. The table lists under 15,000 distinct CDR3 sequences, about 54% of them singletons. The specimen was esophageal tumor tissue. The receptors were gathered from a female donor with esophageal squamous cell carcinoma.

This clonotype showed up just once. V and J are TRBV5-1 and TRBJ2-5, with no clear D. Trimming removed 0 bases from V and 0 bases from J, with 9 bases in between. The CDR3 totals 15 residues. The germline V gene has CDR1 SGHRS and CDR2 YFSETQ. CDR3 sequence reads: CASSLAMGYQETQYF. The CDR3 DNA sequence: TGCGCCAGCAGCTTGGCCATGGGGTACCAAGAGACCCAGTACTTC.

In regard to this clonotype: The CDR3 end shows no conserved phenylalanine or tryptophan, and so a read error is likely. The limits of the CDR3 on the DNA are not certain, so only TCRdb's listed CDR3 is given. V usage is TRBV24-1 and J usage is TRBJ1-1; whether TRBD1, the table's D call, matches the DNA was not checked. Germline V gene data show CDR1 as KGHDR and CDR2 as SFDVKD. The CDR3 is 16 amino acids in total, end residues counted. The CDR3 is CATSDSTGAMSSTSGQ.

This clonotype has only a few counts. This rearrangement joins TRBV7-2 to TRBJ2-5; TRBD2 aligns across 7 bases. V lost 1 base and J lost 3; bases outside the gene matches: 8. The CDR3 covers 16 residues. Germline V gene data show CDR1 as SGHTA and CDR2 as FQGNSA. Here the CDR3 DNA reads TGTGCCAGCAGCTTAGGGGGGGGGGTAACCAAAGAGACCCAGTACTTC. As protein: CASSLGGGVTKETQYF.

The V gene is TRBV6-6, the J gene TRBJ2-3; D call uncertain. This CDR3 has 13 residues. The V gene lost 6 bases and the J gene lost 6 bases, with 13 bases spanning the gap. Germline lookup yields CDR1 MNHNY and CDR2 SVGAGI (reference sequence). The CDR3: CASSHGGSDTQYF. The CDR3 DNA reads as TGTGCCAGCAGCCACGGCGGTTCCGATACGCAGTATTTT.

The chain employs TRBV7-6 and TRBJ2-7; D possibly corresponds to TRBD1 (5 bases). The J call may be in error: the DNA end matches TRBJ2-1 better. Germline CDR1 reads SGHVS; CDR2 reads FNYEAQ. The CDR3 has 14 residues. The CDR3 spells CASSLFGDRGEQFF. CDR3 coding DNA: TGTGCCAGCAGCTTATTTGGGGATAGGGGTGAGCAGTTCTTC.

Only a few counts were recorded for this clonotype. The J gene is TRBJ2-7, the V gene TRBV6-1; D is possibly TRBD1 (6 bases). Gene TRBJ2-1 matches the end of the DNA better, so the J call may be wrong. The CDR3 is 15 amino acids. Germline lookup yields CDR1 MNHNS and CDR2 SASEGT. The CDR3 sequence is CASKVNRATYNEQFF. For the CDR3, the DNA is TGTGCCAGCAAAGTCAACAGGGCTACCTACAATGAGCAGTTCTTC.

This chain links TRBV6-6 with TRBJ1-1; D not resolved. V was shortened by 7 bases and J by 1 base, with 16 bases between the two germline ends. This CDR3 has 15 residues. The germline V gene encodes CDR1 MNHNY and CDR2 SVGAGI (reference sequence). CDR3: CASIDLSTTNTEAFF. The CDR3 DNA reads TGTGCCAGCATAGACTTAAGTACGACGAACACTGAAGCTTTCTTT.

CDR3 amino acids: CASSLVASGGALHEQYF. DNA for the CDR3: TGTGCCAGCAGCTTAGTGGCTAGCGGGGGGGCTCTTCACGAGCAGTACTTC. The chain carries TRBV7-8 and TRBJ2-5, with 12 bases lining up with TRBD2. The DNA end is more similar to TRBJ2-7, so the J call may be wrong. CDR3 length equals 17 residues. Germline V gene lookup returns CDR1 SGHVS and CDR2 FQNEAQ.